A selection of T cell receptor beta chains follows, all from one sample in a study of response to subunit inactivated influenza vaccine. TCRdb called the RT-PCR reads again in MiXCR, with one record for every CDR3 protein. Of more than 500,000 distinct CDR3 sequences listed, roughly 12% are singletons. This sample also appeared in a second study, on T cells expressing NK-cell markers.

Sequences were derived from PBMCs from blood, sampled on the day of vaccination. The receptors were gathered from a man over 45 who received an inactivated influenza vaccine. Both conserved end residues are part of each CDR3. Each record gives: D gene, V gene, J gene, clone size, CDR3 protein, CDR3 DNA. The D gene is left open where the match is weak. Only some rows state a clone size, as once, few, many or a class for expanded clones.

TRBD1	TRBV20-1	TRBJ1-1	-	CSAAGDRETEAFF	TGCAGTGCAGCCGGGGACAGGGAAACTGAAGCTTTCTTT
-	TRBV7-2	TRBJ2-3	many	CASSLVEVGEDPDTQYF	TGTGCCAGCAGCTTAGTTGAAGTAGGGGAGGACCCGGATACGCAGTATTTT
-	TRBV6-1	TRBJ2-5	few	CASGGRYF	TGTGCCAGCGGGGGTCGGTACTTC
-	TRBV10-3	TRBJ2-1	-	CAISVQDGLAEQFF	TGTGCCATCAGTGTTCAGGATGGGCTGGCTGAGCAGTTCTTC
-	TRBV5-5	TRBJ2-1	few	CASSLVSRAYNEQFF	TGTGCCAGCAGCTTGGTATCCAGGGCCTACAATGAGCAGTTCTTC
TRBD2	TRBV28	TRBJ2-3	few	CASSLGRARDTQYF	TGTGCCAGCAGTTTGGGGAGGGCACGAGATACGCAGTATTTT
-	TRBV7-6	TRBJ2-3	-	CASSPGGIFSTDTQYF	TGTGCCAGCAGCCCTGGGGGGATTTTTAGCACAGATACGCAGTATTTT
-	TRBV20-1	TRBJ1-5	-	CSARDGTGPQHF	TGCAGTGCTAGAGACGGAACCGGCCCCCAGCATTTT
-	TRBV3-1	TRBJ2-3	few	CASSQASKGHTQYF	TGTGCCAGCAGCCAAGCATCAAAGGGGCATACGCAGTATTTT
-	TRBV4-1	TRBJ1-1	-	CASSQDWGSEAFF	TGCGCCAGCAGCCAAGATTGGGGTTCTGAAGCTTTCTTT
TRBD1	TRBV24-1	TRBJ2-1	-	CATSGTGDYNEQFF	TGTGCCACCAGCGGGACAGGGGATTACAATGAGCAGTTCTTC
TRBD2	TRBV6-5	TRBJ2-7	-	CASSYSSLGGGYEQYF	TGTGCCAGCAGTTACTCGAGTTTAGGCGGGGGGTACGAGCAGTACTTC
-	TRBV12-3/TRBV12-4	TRBJ2-1	-	CASSSPTAGSSYNEQFF	TGTGCCAGCAGTTCCCCCACTGCAGGGAGCTCCTACAATGAGCAGTTCTTC
TRBD2	TRBV28	TRBJ2-3	few	CASSLGTELRGEDTQYF	TGTGCCAGCAGTTTGGGTACCGAACTGCGGGGGGAAGATACGCAGTATTTT
-	TRBV4-2	TRBJ1-5	few	CASSQEAVGDQPQHF	TGTGCCAGCAGCCAAGAGGCCGTGGGGGATCAGCCCCAGCATTTT
TRBD1	TRBV7-9	TRBJ1-4	few	CASSFRGGPREKLFF	TGTGCCAGCAGCTTCCGAGGGGGCCCCAGGGAAAAACTGTTTTTT
TRBD1	TRBV10-3	TRBJ2-7	few	CAISESSRGPSTYEQYF	TGTGCCATCAGTGAGTCGTCGAGGGGGCCCTCCACCTACGAGCAGTACTTC
-	TRBV30	TRBJ1-2	many	CASFGGDGYTF	TGTGCCTCCTTCGGGGGAGACGGCTACACCTTC
-	TRBV7-2	TRBJ2-1	-	CASSPSRQPYNEQFF	TGTGCCAGCAGCCCCTCGCGACAGCCTTACAATGAGCAGTTCTTC
TRBD1	TRBV5-6	TRBJ1-1	-	CASSSPGQGRTGAFF	TGTGCCAGCAGCTCGCCGGGACAGGGGAGGACGGGAGCTTTCTTT
TRBD2	TRBV5-1	TRBJ2-3	few	CASSRTSGGDDTQYF	TGCGCCAGCAGCCGGACTAGCGGGGGGGATGATACGCAGTATTTT
-	TRBV30	TRBJ1-1	few	CAWSVLGQDMNF	TGTGCCTGGAGTGTACTGGGGCAGGACATGAATTTT
TRBD2	TRBV5-4	TRBJ2-1	-	CASAMGLDHEQFF	TGTGCCAGCGCGATGGGACTAGACCATGAGCAGTTCTTC
-	TRBV15	TRBJ1-3	-	CATSPSRNTGNTIYF	TGTGCCACCAGCCCGTCCCGGAACACTGGAAACACCATATATTTT
-	TRBV20-1	TRBJ1-1	-	CSANQGQPEAFF	TGCAGTGCTAACCAAGGACAGCCTGAAGCTTTCTTT
-	TRBV9	TRBJ2-2	few	CASSAQLYGAGELFF	TGTGCCAGCAGCGCCCAGTTATACGGGGCCGGGGAGCTGTTTTTT
-	TRBV6-5	TRBJ2-2	-	CASSYSTLNTGELFF	TGTGCCAGCAGTTACTCTACGCTGAACACCGGGGAGCTGTTTTTT
-	TRBV12-3/TRBV12-4	TRBJ2-2	many	CASSLVLAELFF	TGTGCCAGCAGTTTGGTCTTGGCGGAGCTGTTTTTT
TRBD2	TRBV20-1	TRBJ2-1	-	CSARSGDRWVEQFF	TGCAGTGCTCGAAGCGGGGACCGATGGGTTGAGCAGTTCTTC